The 25 T cell receptor beta chains below were found in one sample sequenced in a study of blood T cell repertoires in COVID-19. TCRdb's copy holds only in-frame clones and misses some; the assay was immunoSEQ multiplex PCR. The table shows approximately 110,000 clones, with about 79% occurring only once. The sample consisted of peripheral blood. These receptors all come from a woman aged 80 or over with active or convalescent COVID-19.

The J gene is TRBJ1-1, the V gene TRBV3-1 (or the pseudogene TRBV3-2), with D unclear. V gave up 0 bases and J gave up 5 bases, with 7 bases separating them. The germline gives CDR1 LGHDT, CDR2 YNNKEL (reference sequence). The CDR3 extends over 13 amino acids. CDR3 loop: CASSQDAETEAFF. The CDR3 DNA reads as TGTGCCAGCAGCCAAGATGCAGAAACTGAAGCTTTCTTT.

The chain carries TRBV10-3 and TRBJ2-2; 11 bases are shared with TRBD2. This CDR3 contains 16 residues. CDR1 and CDR2 from the germline V gene are ENHRY and SYGVKD. V shed 4 bases, J shed 4 bases, and the junction held 5 bases outside the gene matches. CDR3: CAISGVAGGITGELFF. CDR3 coding DNA: TGTGCCATCAGTGGAGTAGCGGGAGGGATCACCGGGGAGCTGTTTTTT.

The chain is built from TRBV21-1 and TRBJ2-4; TRBD1 is the table's D call and was not checked against the DNA. TRBV21-1 is flagged as a pseudogene. CDR3 length: 17 residues. Here the CDR3 reads CASSKGKNRVAGNIQYF. The CDR3 nucleotides are TGTGCCAGCAGCAAAGGGAAGAACAGGGTCGCGGGAAACATTCAGTACTTC.

The chain has TRBV7-2 and TRBJ2-2; D perhaps matches TRBD2 (6 bases). V shed 4 bases and J shed 8 bases, with 17 bases lying between them. The CDR3 is made up of 15 amino acids. Germline V gene sequence: CDR1 SGHTA, CDR2 FQGNSA. This CDR3 is CASSSPGALRGELFF. The CDR3 DNA follows: TGTGCCAGCAGCTCCCCGGGAGCCCTCAGAGGGGAGCTGTTTTTT. The full variable domain, its missing parts supplied by reference TRBV7-2 and TRBJ2-2, is GAGVSQSPSNKVTEKGKDVELRCDPISGHTALYWYRQSLGQGLEFLIYFQGNSAPDKSGLPSDRFSAERTGGSVSTLTIQRTQQEDSAVYLCASSSPGALRGELFFGEGSRLTVL.

This rearrangement joins TRBV3-1 (or the pseudogene TRBV3-2) to TRBJ1-1, with D unresolved. From germline, CDR1 is LGHDT and CDR2 YNNKEL (reference sequence). This CDR3 comprises 13 residues. Trimming shortened V by 1 base and J by 7 bases, and 10 bases separated the two germline ends. This CDR3 is CASSQAGRLEAFF. The CDR3 nucleotides are TGTGCCAGCAGCCAAGCTGGCAGACTTGAAGCTTTCTTT.

This clone was found many times. The chain links TRBV5-4 to TRBJ2-5; D perhaps matches TRBD2 (6 bases). This CDR3 is 16 amino acids long. With 4 bases removed from V and 1 base from J, the gap between germline ends came to 17 bases. Germline-derived CDR1 and CDR2 are SGHNT and YYREEE (reference sequence). In nucleotides, the CDR3 is TGTGCCAGCAGCCCCCGTGGGCGGACTATCCAAGAGACCCAGTACTTC. It encodes CASSPRGRTIQETQYF.

This clone was counted once. V is TRBV5-1 and J is TRBJ2-2; D gene ambiguous. The germline V gene has CDR1 SGHRS and CDR2 YFSETQ. The CDR3 has 15 amino acids. V lost 2 bases and J 2 bases, leaving 10 bases between the germline ends. DNA for the CDR3: TGCGCCAGCAGCTTAATGCAGGTTAACACCGGGGAGCTGTTTTTT. Translated: CASSLMQVNTGELFF. Based on the CDR3 plus reference TRBV5-1 and TRBJ2-2, the full variable domain is KAGVTQTPRYLIKTRGQQVTLSCSPISGHRSVSWYQQTPGQGLQFLFEYFSETQRNKGNFPGRFSGRQFSNSRSEMNVSTLELGDSALYLCASSLMQVNTGELFFGEGSRLTVL.

The gene calls are TRBV6-5 and TRBJ2-1; D is possibly TRBD2 (5 bases). Germline V gene lookup returns CDR1 MNHEY and CDR2 SVGAGI. The CDR3 is made up of 14 amino acids. The ends were cut back, 8 bases at V and 1 base at J, with 12 bases in the middle. The DNA for the CDR3 is TGTGCCAGCTGCTTAAGCGGTTCCTACAATGAGCAGTTCTTC. It is translated as CASCLSGSYNEQFF.

V usage is TRBV6-2 or TRBV6-3 and J usage is TRBJ1-5; D is uncertain. Trimming cost V 5 bases and J 2 bases, with 10 bases left between them. This CDR3 region has 14 residues. Germline assignment: CDR1 MNHEY and CDR2 SVGEGT. The CDR3 DNA is TGTGCCAGCAGTGGCCCTCGGGGCAATCAGCCCCAGCATTTT. This translates into CASSGPRGNQPQHF.

The chain has TRBV5-1 and TRBJ1-3, with D hard to call. The CDR3 runs to 17 residues. Germline CDR1 is SGHRS and CDR2 is YFSETQ. V gave up 0 bases and J gave up 4 bases, with 17 bases separating them. CDR3 protein: CASSLEVGGKAGNTIYF. The CDR3, as DNA: TGCGCCAGCAGCTTGGAGGTAGGAGGAAAGGCCGGAAACACCATATATTTT.

This chain uses TRBV28 with TRBJ2-1; TRBD2 aligns across 12 bases. Germline V gives CDR1 MDHEN, CDR2 SYDVKM. This CDR3 spans 17 amino acids. Losses at the gene ends were 5 bases for V and 7 bases for J; bases not matched to a gene: 12. The CDR3 here is CASSPQASGRARNEQFF. CDR3 in DNA: TGTGCCAGCAGTCCCCAAGCTAGCGGGAGGGCAAGAAATGAGCAGTTCTTC.

V is TRBV9 and J is TRBJ2-6, with TRBD2 identical over 7 bases. There are 23 residues in the CDR3. The germline CDR1 and CDR2 sequences are SGDLS and YYNGEE. With 6 bases clipped from V and 1 base from J, the junction kept 28 bases outside the gene matches. The CDR3 loop reads CASNHPYSGRPGAGRSGANVLTF. DNA for the CDR3: TGTGCCAGCAACCACCCGTATTCCGGTCGTCCTGGAGCGGGAAGGTCTGGGGCCAACGTCCTGACTTTC. Combining the CDR3 with reference TRBV9 and TRBJ2-6 gives the whole variable domain DSGVTQTPKHLITATGQRVTLRCSPRSGDLSVYWYQQSLDQGLQFLIQYYNGEERAKGNILERFSAQQFPDLHSELNLSSLELGDSALYFCASNHPYSGRPGAGRSGANVLTFGAGSRLTVL.

The V and J genes are TRBV7-2 and TRBJ1-2, with 8 bases that match TRBD1. J was trimmed by 6 bases and V by 3 bases; bases with no gene match: 12. CDR1 SGHTA and CDR2 FQGNSA come from the germline V gene. This CDR3 region has 16 residues. In DNA form, the CDR3 reads TGTGCCAGCAGCTTTTTAGGACAGGGCCCCGGAGATGGCTACACCTTC. Its protein product is CASSFLGQGPGDGYTF.

Points on this clone: Germline and junction disagree at one end, which may indicate a read error. The CDR3: CASSPGQGSQETQYF. The DNA of the CDR3 is TGTGCTAGCAGCCCAGGACAGGGGAGCCAAGAGACCCAGTACTTC. The chain has TRBV7-7 and TRBJ2-5; 9 nucleotides align to TRBD1. The V gene's germline CDR1 is SSHAT and CDR2 FNYEAQ (reference sequence). The CDR3 has 15 residues.

The CDR3 region has the DNA TGTGCCAGCAGTTTTACAGCCTCGAATCAGCCCCAGCATTTT. Amino acid sequence: CASSFTASNQPQHF. The chain combines TRBV6-5 with TRBJ1-5; D is uncertain. This CDR3 is 14 amino acids long. The V gene's germline CDR1 is MNHEY and CDR2 SVGAGI. Trimming stripped 4 bases from V and 4 bases from J, with 11 bases between.

The genes are TRBV12-3 or TRBV12-4 and TRBJ2-7; tentatively, D is TRBD1 (5 bases). The CDR3 is made up of 13 amino acids. Deletions cut 5 bases from V and 2 bases from J, with 10 bases between. Written as DNA, the CDR3 is TGTGCCAGCAGTAAAGACAGACCCTACGAGCAGTACTTC. Translation gives CASSKDRPYEQYF.

J is TRBJ2-2 and V is TRBV6-1, with D uncertain. V was cut by 2 bases and J by 3 bases, with 7 bases left in between. The germline V gene encodes CDR1 MNHNS and CDR2 SASEGT. This CDR3 has 14 residues. CDR3 region: CASSEMAYTGELFF. For the CDR3, the DNA is TGTGCCAGCAGTGAAATGGCTTACACCGGGGAGCTGTTTTTT.

A word on this clone: In the same sample, other DNA sequences code for this CDR3. This chain uses TRBV7-9 with TRBJ1-5; 9 nucleotides align to TRBD1. The germline V gene has CDR1 SEHNR and CDR2 FQNEAQ (reference sequence). The CDR3 contains 14 residues. V was pared by 5 bases and J by 2 bases, with 1 base of the junction left unmatched. The CDR3 sequence is CASSRTGGNQPQHF. The CDR3 DNA reads as TGTGCCAGCAGCCGGACAGGGGGCAATCAGCCCCAGCATTTT.

The rearrangement uses TRBV5-1 and TRBJ1-1, with 10 bases matching TRBD1. The junction had 7 bases not matched to a gene; V was cut back by 4 bases and J by 1 base. Germline V lookup: CDR1 SGHRS, CDR2 YFSETQ. The CDR3 length is 16 residues. This CDR3 reads CASSAGQGVGNTEAFF. CDR3 nucleotide sequence: TGCGCCAGCAGCGCTGGACAGGGGGTCGGGAACACTGAAGCTTTCTTT.

This clone was counted once. This sequence joins TRBV5-4 and TRBJ2-3; 7 bases match TRBD1. V lost 2 bases, J lost 6 bases, and 3 bases stayed unmatched. The germline gives CDR1 SGHNT, CDR2 YYREEE (reference sequence). This CDR3 spans 13 amino acids. The CDR3 DNA is TGTGCCAGCAGCTTACAGGGGCGGGATACGCAGTATTTT. Protein: CASSLQGRDTQYF. Variable domain in full (rest from reference TRBV5-4 and TRBJ2-3): ETGVTQSPTHLIKTRGQQVTLRCSSQSGHNTVSWYQQALGQGPQFIFQYYREEENGRGNFPPRFSGLQFPNYSSELNVNALELDDSALYLCASSLQGRDTQYFGPGTRLTVL.

The chain recombines TRBV5-1 with TRBJ2-3; maybe TRBD1 (6 bases). V shed 7 bases and J shed 1 base, with 22 bases lying between them. Looked up from germline, CDR1 is SGHRS and CDR2 is YFSETQ. The CDR3 totals 17 residues. CDR3 loop: CASGGRGKSGRTDTQYF. The DNA of the CDR3 is TGCGCCAGCGGGGGTAGGGGGAAATCCGGACGCACAGATACGCAGTATTTT.

The CDR3 is CASTRAGGPAYEQYF. CDR3 nucleotide sequence: TGTGCCAGCACCAGAGCGGGAGGGCCCGCCTACGAGCAGTACTTC. The chain recombines TRBV6-5 with TRBJ2-7; 10 bases are shared with TRBD2. The CDR3 has 15 amino acids. CDR1 and CDR2 (germline): MNHEY, SVGAGI. Germline trimming cut 7 bases from V and 2 bases from J; bases unmatched to any gene: 8.

This clone appeared a few times. The V gene is TRBV7-9, the J gene TRBJ2-7; tentative D call: TRBD2 (6 bases). Germline CDR1 and CDR2: SEHNR and FQNEAQ (reference sequence). The V gene lost 5 bases and the J gene lost 2 bases, with 16 bases spanning the gap. The CDR3 totals 15 residues. CDR3 region: CASSPPGALTYEQYF. CDR3 nucleotide sequence: TGTGCCAGCAGCCCACCGGGAGCGCTAACCTACGAGCAGTACTTC.

This clone was found once. The chain is built from TRBV4-2 and TRBJ2-5; a weak D match, TRBD1 (6 bases). Germline CDR1 LGHNA, CDR2 YNFKEQ. Trimming removed 1 base at V and 5 bases at J, with 8 bases between. The CDR3 length is 13 residues. Written as DNA, the CDR3 is TGTGCCAGCAGCCAAGCAGGGGCGGAGACCCAGTACTTC. It translates to CASSQAGAETQYF.

J is TRBJ2-2 and V is TRBV11-1; tentative D call: TRBD2 (5 bases). The CDR3 covers 15 residues. Germline CDR1 and CDR2: SGHAT and FQDESV (reference sequence). Trimming left V 5 bases short and J 1 base short, with 11 bases between. The CDR3 here is CASSHRTGNTGELFF. The CDR3, as DNA: TGTGCCAGCAGCCATAGGACTGGGAACACCGGGGAGCTGTTTTTT.